These 24 T cell receptor beta chains originate from one sample sequenced in a study of cytomegalovirus exposure and HLA in healthy donors. It was with 60 Vbeta and 13 Jbeta primers that the PCR ran. Assay: immunoSEQ multiplex PCR; the TCRdb copy retains only in-frame clones and omits some. Of around 130,000 clones listed, 81% are singletons. The sample comprised PBMCs. Receptors were obtained from a middle-aged woman in good health and CMV-seronegative.

The chain couples TRBV7-9 to TRBJ2-3; D is perhaps TRBD2 (7 bases). The CDR3 has 14 residues. Trimming took 5 bases from V and 1 from J, leaving 10 bases between them. CDR1 is SEHNR and CDR2 is FQNEAQ in the germline V gene (reference sequence). The CDR3 spells CASSHGGRTDTQYF. The CDR3 DNA reads TGTGCCAGCAGCCACGGGGGGCGCACAGATACGCAGTATTTT.

This chain links TRBV4-2 with TRBJ2-2, with D hard to call. Trimming shortened V by 0 bases and J by 3 bases, and 8 bases separated the two germline ends. This CDR3 has 15 residues. Germline V CDR1 and CDR2: LGHNA, YNFKEQ. The CDR3 protein is CASSQDSLYTGELFF. CDR3 bases: TGTGCCAGCAGCCAAGACTCACTCTACACCGGGGAGCTGTTTTTT.

The chain links TRBV5-1 to TRBJ2-7, with D possibly matching TRBD2 (5 bases). CDR3 size: 13 residues. Trimming cost V 4 bases and J 5 bases, with 13 bases left between them. Germline V gives CDR1 SGHRS, CDR2 YFSETQ. CDR3 sequence reads: CASSVRENNEQYF. CDR3 in DNA: TGCGCCAGCAGCGTCCGGGAAAACAACGAGCAGTACTTC.

This chain links TRBV5-4 with TRBJ2-7; D possibly corresponds to TRBD2 (7 bases). The CDR3 spans 15 residues. V was cut by 7 bases and J by 2 bases, with 19 bases left in between. Germline V CDR1 and CDR2: SGHNT, YYREEE (reference sequence). CDR3 residues: CASRIGGGQTYEQYF. As DNA, the CDR3 is TGTGCCAGCCGCATTGGCGGGGGCCAAACCTACGAGCAGTACTTC.

The V and J genes are TRBV28 and TRBJ1-5, with D possibly TRBD1 on 5 matching bases. Germline V gene lookup returns CDR1 MDHEN and CDR2 SYDVKM. The V end was cut by 5 bases, the J end by 6 bases, with 17 bases between. The CDR3 is 15 amino acids. The CDR3 DNA follows: TGTGCCAGCAGTCCCACGGGGGGTTTGAGTCAGCCCCAGCATTTT. As protein: CASSPTGGLSQPQHF. Full variable domain (outside the CDR3, taken from reference TRBV28 and TRBJ1-5): DVKVTQSSRYLVKRTGEKVFLECVQDMDHENMFWYRQDPGLGLRLIYFSYDVKMKEKGDIPEGYSVSREKKERFSLILESASTNQTSMYLCASSPTGGLSQPQHFGDGTRLSIL.

J is TRBJ2-3 and V is TRBV5-4; TRBD2 agrees at 9 bases. The V segment lost 0 bases and the J segment 6 bases; nucleotides outside the gene matches: 5. This CDR3 has 15 residues. Germline CDR1 reads SGHNT; CDR2 reads YYREEE (reference sequence). CDR3 amino acids: CASSLAGREGDTQYF. CDR3 coding DNA: TGTGCCAGCAGCTTGGCAGGGCGGGAGGGGGATACGCAGTATTTT.

This rearrangement joins TRBV30 to TRBJ1-2; 9 bases are shared with TRBD1. The CDR3 has 13 residues. Germline-derived CDR1 and CDR2 are GTSNPN and SVGIG (reference sequence). V shed 5 bases and J 6 bases; nucleotides not matched to a gene: 7. CDR3 coding DNA: TGTGCCTGGTCCCGGGACAGGGTCCATGGCTACACCTTC. Residues: CAWSRDRVHGYTF.

This chain links TRBV19 with TRBJ1-2; 10 nucleotides align to TRBD1. Germline values: CDR1 LNHDA, CDR2 SQIVND (reference sequence). The ends lost 3 bases at V and 7 bases at J; junction bases unmatched: 5. The CDR3 covers 14 residues. The CDR3 sequence: CASSIGTGAAGYTF. CDR3 DNA sequence: TGTGCCAGTAGTATCGGGACAGGGGCGGCTGGCTACACCTTC.

The J gene is TRBJ2-3, the V gene TRBV2, with 7 positions matching TRBD2. The V gene's germline CDR1 is SNHLY and CDR2 FYNNEI. V lost 3 bases and J lost 2; bases outside the gene matches: 2. The CDR3 spans 14 residues. Written as DNA, the CDR3 is TGTGCCAGCAGTGAGGGACTACACACAGATACGCAGTATTTT. Translating it yields CASSEGLHTDTQYF.

This sequence joins TRBV7-2 and TRBJ2-3; 7 bases are shared with TRBD1. CDR1 is SGHTA, CDR2 FQGNSA, per germline. The CDR3 has 16 amino acids. V trimming: 5 bases; J trimming: 0 bases; junction bases outside the gene matches: 8. The CDR3 region has the DNA TGTGCCAGCAGCCTAGGGGGCTTAACTAGCACAGATACGCAGTATTTT. Amino acids: CASSLGGLTSTDTQYF.

The V call is TRBV28, the J call TRBJ1-5; 9 bases fit TRBD1. Germline lookup yields CDR1 MDHEN and CDR2 SYDVKM. CDR3 length: 16 amino acids. V lost 2 bases, J lost 5 bases, and 7 bases stayed unmatched. As DNA, the CDR3 is TGTGCCAGCAGTTTAAGGGGGTACAGGGGGCATCAGCCCCAGCATTTT. Translation gives CASSLRGYRGHQPQHF.

J is TRBJ1-3 and V is TRBV6-6, with 8 positions matching TRBD1. J lost 2 bases, V lost 5 bases, and 8 bases had no gene match. The CDR3 is 16 amino acids. Germline CDR1 reads MNHNY; CDR2 reads SVGAGI (reference sequence). For the CDR3, the DNA is TGTGCCAGCAGTGCCATCGAACAGGGGGCTGGAAACACCATATATTTT. Residues: CASSAIEQGAGNTIYF.

V is TRBV18 and J is TRBJ1-5, with TRBD1 as a possible D gene (5 bases). CDR1 is KGHSH and CDR2 is LQKENI in the germline V gene. The CDR3 spans 13 residues. Trimming pared 5 bases from V and 5 bases from J, leaving 10 bases between. The CDR3, as DNA: TGTGCCAGCTCAGACGACAGCTATCAGCCCCAGCATTTT. It yields the protein CASSDDSYQPQHF.

The CDR3, as DNA: TGTGCCAGCTCACCGCAGGGGGCCGCGAACACCGGGGAGCTGTTTTTT. Protein sequence: CASSPQGAANTGELFF. The V and J genes are TRBV18 and TRBJ2-2; 8 bases match TRBD1. With V trimmed by 3 bases and J by 0 bases, 3 bases remained unmatched. The V gene's germline CDR1 is KGHSH and CDR2 LQKENI. This CDR3 is built from 16 residues.

J is TRBJ2-4 and V is TRBV27; 9 bases align to TRBD2. The ends lost 5 bases at V and 0 bases at J; junction bases unmatched: 11. This CDR3 has 18 amino acids. Per germline, CDR1 MNHEY and CDR2 SMNVEV (reference sequence). The CDR3 loop reads CASSPDLGLAIAKNIQYF. DNA for the CDR3: TGTGCCAGCAGTCCCGATCTTGGACTAGCGATAGCCAAAAACATTCAGTACTTC.

The chain joins TRBV11-2 to TRBJ2-6; D ambiguous. Trimming stripped 1 base from V and 0 bases from J, with 10 bases between. CDR3 length equals 17 residues. Germline V CDR1 and CDR2: SGHAT, FQNNGV. CDR3 DNA: TGTGCCAGCAGCTTAGGACTCGGTAGCTCTGGGGCCAACGTCCTGACTTTC. Protein sequence: CASSLGLGSSGANVLTF.

Here the CDR3 reads CASRFGGGPRGVVTDTQYF. CDR3 DNA: TGTGCCAGCCGATTTGGCGGGGGGCCGAGGGGCGTCGTCACAGATACGCAGTATTTT. This chain connects TRBV2 to TRBJ2-3; 8 bases are a match to TRBD2. The CDR3 spans 19 residues. J gave up 2 bases and V 8 bases, and 21 bases lay outside the gene matches. Germline-derived CDR1 and CDR2 are SNHLY and FYNNEI.

This chain uses TRBV30 with TRBJ1-1; 10 bases align to TRBD1. Germline V gene data show CDR1 as GTSNPN and CDR2 as SVGIG (reference sequence). The CDR3 runs to 14 residues. With V trimmed by 0 bases and J by 5 bases, 3 bases remained unmatched. CDR3 region: CAWSVGTGVTEAFF. The CDR3 DNA follows: TGTGCCTGGAGTGTAGGGACAGGGGTGACTGAAGCTTTCTTT.

The rearrangement uses TRBV7-3 and TRBJ2-1, with 8 nucleotides matching TRBD2. The V gene end was trimmed by 5 bases and the J gene end by 10 bases; junction bases not matched to a gene: 16. Germline lookup yields CDR1 SGHTA and CDR2 FQGTGA. This CDR3 comprises 16 residues. The CDR3 loop is CASSTGQRSVAGEQFF. In nucleotides, the CDR3 is TGTGCCAGCAGCACGGGTCAACGGTCGGTAGCGGGAGAGCAGTTCTTC.

The chain combines TRBV10-1 with TRBJ2-7; TRBD2 matches at 7 bases. From germline, CDR1 is WNHNN and CDR2 SYGVQD (reference sequence). Trimming at V came to 0 bases and at J to 2 bases, leaving 7 bases not matched to a gene. The CDR3 sequence is 16 residues long. The CDR3 protein is CASSESTRGRAYEQYF. CDR3 sequence (DNA): TGCGCCAGCAGTGAGTCGACTCGTGGGAGGGCCTACGAGCAGTACTTC.

This clone was recorded many times. This rearrangement joins TRBV15 to TRBJ2-1; 7 bases fit TRBD2. This CDR3 has 16 amino acids. Germline CDR1 reads LNHNV; CDR2 reads YYDKDF (reference sequence). V lost 0 bases and J lost 4; bases outside the gene matches: 6. The CDR3, as DNA: TGTGCCACCAGCAGAGATGGGCTAGCGGAATACAATGAGCAGTTCTTC. It specifies CATSRDGLAEYNEQFF.

This chain links TRBV5-1 with TRBJ1-1; D gene uncertain. The CDR3 extends over 13 amino acids. Trimming took off 2 bases at V and 6 bases at J, with 11 bases between the two ends. Germline values: CDR1 SGHRS, CDR2 YFSETQ. The CDR3 spells CASSFSGIAEAFF. In nucleotides, the CDR3 is TGCGCCAGCAGCTTCTCGGGGATCGCTGAAGCTTTCTTT.

The gene calls are TRBV7-2 and TRBJ2-3; D perhaps matches TRBD2 (5 bases). Trimming stripped 3 bases from V and 0 bases from J, with 19 bases between. The CDR3 extends over 18 amino acids. CDR1 and CDR2 (germline): SGHTA, FQGNSA. For the CDR3, the DNA is TGTGCCAGCAGCTTTGCCCCGGGAAATTTACTTAGCACAGATACGCAGTATTTT. Protein product: CASSFAPGNLLSTDTQYF.

V is TRBV2 and J is TRBJ2-7; no clear D. This CDR3 contains 12 residues. Germline V CDR1 and CDR2: SNHLY, FYNNEI. The V end lost 6 bases, the J end lost 2 bases, and 8 bases lay between the germline ends. The CDR3: CASSQTAYEQYF. The DNA for the CDR3 is TGTGCCAGCAGCCAAACGGCCTACGAGCAGTACTTC. The entire variable domain, with the rest obtained from reference TRBV2 and TRBJ2-7, is as follows: EPEVTQTPSHQVTQMGQEVILRCVPISNHLYFYWYRQILGQKVEFLVSFYNNEISEKSEIFDDQFSVERPDGSNFTLKIRSTKLEDSAMYFCASSQTAYEQYFGPGTRLTVT.